This T cell receptor beta chain derives from a study of T cells in Graves' hyperthyroidism and ophthalmopathy. Authors of the study amplified TCR beta CDR3 regions from RNA transcripts. TCR CDR3 underwent first-round RT-PCR with the HTBI primer set. Using its own MiXCR run on the multiplex PCR reads, TCRdb lists one record per CDR3 protein. The table includes hundreds of thousands of distinct CDR3 sequences, approximately 20% detected once. This clonotype showed up many times. Germline V CDR1 and CDR2: SNHLY, FYNNEI. The CDR3 is made up of 14 amino acids. V was cut by 5 bases and J by 4 bases, with 14 bases left in between.

Source material: blood. The genes are TRBV2 and TRBJ1-2; D is perhaps TRBD1 (5 bases). The sequence derives from a man aged 35-49 years with Graves' hyperthyroidism. The CDR3 DNA reads TGTGCCAGCAGTAAAATCGGGGCGAGCTATGGCTACACCTTC. This sequence encodes CASSKIGASYGYTF.